A selection of T cell receptor beta chains follows, all from one sample in a study of identical twins. TCRdb analysed the 5' RACE reads with MiXCR anew, one entry per CDR3 protein. Here the sample spans around 290,000 distinct CDR3 sequences, roughly 9.7% being singletons. The sample was also reused in another study, on yellow fever vaccine responses in identical twins.

Material for sequencing was CD8+ T cells sorted from blood. Receptors were obtained from a young woman in good health. Each CDR3 is given without its conserved first and last residue.

V	J	CDR3
TRBV11-3	TRBJ2-1	ASSSSPTNEQF
TRBV2	TRBJ2-1	ASCFVGGGLAGYNEQF
TRBV2	TRBJ1-2	ASSDGVGVPNYGYT
TRBV20-1	TRBJ2-3	SASNGELTDTQY
TRBV11-2	TRBJ1-2	ASSGGPGYGYT
TRBV5-5	TRBJ1-1	ASSLEGGEMNTEAF
TRBV20-1	TRBJ2-1	SATPLRLRTYNEQF
TRBV5-1	TRBJ2-7	ASSLATDSYEQY
TRBV30	TRBJ1-2	AWTDGVHGYT
TRBV2	TRBJ1-6	ASSELGPLH
TRBV30	TRBJ2-7	AWRLTGGNEQY
TRBV5-8	TRBJ1-4	ASAKTGRAKKLF
TRBV12-3/TRBV12-4	TRBJ2-5	ASSLGQGAAYQETQY
TRBV27	TRBJ2-7	ASSWTGSYEQY
TRBV5-1	TRBJ2-7	ASSPWTGGNYEQY
TRBV9	TRBJ2-5	ASSPRTGETQY
TRBV20-1	TRBJ2-7	SAREEEREQY
TRBV29-1	TRBJ2-7	SVEILNSYEQY
TRBV6-2/TRBV6-3	TRBJ2-2	ASSTGRWENTGELF
TRBV7-9	TRBJ2-5	ASSLPDVKETQY
TRBV20-1	TRBJ2-7	SARDLREIYEQY
TRBV10-3	TRBJ2-7	ATSATGTGGDEQY
TRBV20-1	TRBJ2-2	SAPRSGTGELF
TRBV11-2	TRBJ2-5	ASSPAWVWTSGFGFQETQY
TRBV15	TRBJ2-5	ATSRRIEAQETQY
TRBV7-9	TRBJ2-7	ASSLGAGRPYEQY
TRBV20-1	TRBJ2-5	SASQNFNGETQY
TRBV10-3	TRBJ2-3	AISEGIGTTDTQY
TRBV2	TRBJ2-7	ASSEAPGRTYEQY
TRBV10-3	TRBJ2-5	AISELDRALQETQY
TRBV7-2	TRBJ2-2	ASSFIRTGPTGELF
TRBV10-3	TRBJ2-3	AIRAPPGTRDPDTQY
TRBV11-2	TRBJ2-7	ASRSGQSSYEQY
TRBV27	TRBJ1-5	ASSLRGAYQPQH